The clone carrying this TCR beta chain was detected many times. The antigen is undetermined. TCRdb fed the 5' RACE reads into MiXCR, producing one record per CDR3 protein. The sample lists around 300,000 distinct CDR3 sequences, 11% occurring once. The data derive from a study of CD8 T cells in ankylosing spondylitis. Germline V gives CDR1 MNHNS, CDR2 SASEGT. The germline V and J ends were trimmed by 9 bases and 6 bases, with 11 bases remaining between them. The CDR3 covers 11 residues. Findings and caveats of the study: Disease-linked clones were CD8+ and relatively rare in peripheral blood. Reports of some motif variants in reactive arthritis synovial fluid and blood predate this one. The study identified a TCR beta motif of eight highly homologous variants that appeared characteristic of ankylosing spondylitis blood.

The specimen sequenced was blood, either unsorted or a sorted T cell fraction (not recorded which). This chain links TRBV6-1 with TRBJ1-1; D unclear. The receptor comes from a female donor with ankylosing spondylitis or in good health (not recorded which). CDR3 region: CASPGVAEAFF. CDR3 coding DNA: TGTGCCAGTCCTGGAGTTGCTGAAGCTTTCTTT.